The next 15 T cell receptor beta chains were all read from a single sample in a study of T cell changes during pregnancy in multiple sclerosis. The assay was immunoSEQ multiplex PCR, and TCRdb's table has in-frame clones only and misses some. In the table there are approximately 20,000 clones, 85% to 90% of which are singletons. This material consisted of CD8+ T cells from peripheral blood mononuclear cells, taken in the second trimester of pregnancy. All receptors come from a female donor in good health, enrolled as a control in a pregnancy study.

This chain links TRBV30 with TRBJ2-7, with TRBD1 as a possible D gene (7 bases). From germline, CDR1 is GTSNPN and CDR2 SVGIG (reference sequence). V lost 1 base and J lost 2, with 15 bases in between. The CDR3 loop spans 15 amino acids. The CDR3 DNA follows: TGTGCCTGGAGTGGTGGGCAGGGGGGACCCTACGAGCAGTACTTC. Amino acids: CAWSGGQGGPYEQYF.

The chain is built from TRBV18 and TRBJ2-1; D possibly corresponds to TRBD2 (6 bases). Germline V gives CDR1 KGHSH, CDR2 LQKENI. The CDR3 sequence is 14 residues long. V lost 2 bases and J lost 3, with 8 bases in between. The CDR3 sequence: CASSPGGYYNEQFF. In DNA, the CDR3 is TGTGCCAGCTCACCAGGAGGGTACTACAATGAGCAGTTCTTC.

The CDR3 region is CASGDSLNTEAFF. The CDR3 DNA reads TGTGCCAGTGGGGACAGCTTAAACACTGAAGCTTTCTTT. The J gene is TRBJ1-1, the V gene TRBV19; the match to TRBD1 covers 7 bases. V lost 8 bases, J lost 2 bases, and 5 bases stayed unmatched. The germline V gene has CDR1 LNHDA and CDR2 SQIVND (reference sequence). CDR3 length equals 13 residues.

This chain connects TRBV5-5 to TRBJ1-3; a possible D gene is TRBD1 (5 bases). This CDR3 contains 15 residues. Trimming stripped 0 bases from V and 4 bases from J, with 11 bases between. Germline CDR1 reads SGHKS; CDR2 reads YYEKEE (reference sequence). The chain's CDR3 is CASSLAWGEGNTIYF. The DNA for the CDR3 is TGTGCCAGCAGCTTGGCTTGGGGCGAGGGAAACACCATATATTTT.

This chain links TRBV19 with TRBJ1-3; 7 positions match TRBD1. The CDR3 consists of 15 residues. From germline, CDR1 is LNHDA and CDR2 SQIVND (reference sequence). Unmatched junction bases numbered 7, after V lost 4 bases and J lost 4 bases. CDR3 in DNA: TGTGCCAGTAGTAAGACAGGGCGAGAGGGAAACACCATATATTTT. Translating gives CASSKTGREGNTIYF.

The V and J genes are TRBV5-5 and TRBJ2-1; no clear D. With 1 base removed from V and 5 bases from J, the gap between germline ends came to 10 bases. This CDR3 has 14 residues. CDR1 SGHKS and CDR2 YYEKEE come from the germline V gene (reference sequence). The CDR3 protein is CASSLIPYNNEQFF. The CDR3 DNA sequence: TGTGCCAGCAGCTTGATTCCGTACAACAATGAGCAGTTCTTC. Drawing the rest from reference TRBV5-5 and TRBJ2-1, the complete variable domain is DAGVTQSPTHLIKTRGQQVTLRCSPISGHKSVSWYQQVLGQGPQFIFQYYEKEERGRGNFPDRFSARQFPNYSSELNVNALLLGDSALYLCASSLIPYNNEQFFGPGTRLTVL.

This clone was counted between two and nine times. The chain has TRBV13 and TRBJ2-7; tentatively, D is TRBD2 (6 bases). V was cut by 1 base and J by 2 bases, with 12 bases left in between. CDR1 PRHDT and CDR2 FYEKMQ come from the germline V gene (reference sequence). CDR3 size: 15 residues. CDR3 DNA sequence: TGTGCCAGCAGCTTAGAGGGCGGGGAGACCTACGAGCAGTACTTC. As protein: CASSLEGGETYEQYF.

The J gene is TRBJ2-1, the V gene TRBV11-2, with TRBD2 identical over 12 bases. This CDR3 has 17 residues. V shed 6 bases, J shed 4 bases, and the junction held 10 bases outside the gene matches. Germline assignment: CDR1 SGHAT and CDR2 FQNNGV. The CDR3 nucleotides read TGTGCCAGCAGGGAGACTAGCGGGGGCCCCGGGTACAATGAGCAGTTCTTC. This codes for CASRETSGGPGYNEQFF.

V gene TRBV4-1 combines with J gene TRBJ2-7; the D gene is possibly TRBD1 (5 bases). Germline lookup yields CDR1 MGHRA and CDR2 YSYEKL. CDR3 length: 13 amino acids. V was cut by 0 bases and J by 7 bases, with 10 bases left in between. The CDR3 sequence is CASSQDRAREQYF. In nucleotides, the CDR3 is TGCGCCAGCAGCCAAGACAGGGCGCGGGAGCAGTACTTC.

As regards this clone: An end of the junction differs from the germline gene, which may be a read error. This chain connects TRBV6-5 to TRBJ1-5; 8 bases match TRBD1. Germline V lookup: CDR1 MNHEY, CDR2 SVGAGI. This CDR3 comprises 14 residues. The CDR3 sequence: CASSPRQGNQSQHF. CDR3 coding DNA: TGTGCCAGCAGTCCACGACAGGGGAATCAGTCCCAGCATTTT.

The V gene is TRBV28, the J gene TRBJ1-5, with 8 nucleotides matching TRBD1. In germline, CDR1 is MDHEN, CDR2 SYDVKM. The CDR3 has 15 residues. V lost 4 bases to trimming and J lost 3 bases; unmatched junction nucleotides: 5. CDR3 bases: TGTGCCAGCAGTTCGGGGGACAGGTTCAATCAGCCCCAGCATTTT. Protein sequence: CASSSGDRFNQPQHF.

The chain joins TRBV29-1 to TRBJ2-7, with a possible D match to TRBD2 (6 bases). The CDR3 covers 13 residues. Germline V lookup: CDR1 SQVTM, CDR2 ANQGSEA. CDR3 sequence (DNA): TGCAGTGCCCGCTTAGCGGTATCCTACGAGCAGTACTTC. This gives the protein CSARLAVSYEQYF.

V gene TRBV15 combines with J gene TRBJ2-3; TRBD2 agrees at 7 bases. The CDR3 loop spans 13 amino acids. V shed 5 bases, J shed 3 bases, and the junction held 2 bases outside the gene matches. Germline V lookup: CDR1 LNHNV, CDR2 YYDKDF (reference sequence). CDR3 DNA sequence: TGTGCCACCAGCCCGCGGGGGACAGATACGCAGTATTTT. Its translation is CATSPRGTDTQYF.

The chain's CDR3 is CASSSPGTGIYNEQFF. Here the CDR3 DNA reads TGTGCCAGCAGCTCGCCCGGGACAGGGATCTACAATGAGCAGTTCTTC. The chain has TRBV27 and TRBJ2-1; 9 bases align to TRBD1. CDR3 length: 16 residues. The trim removed 6 bases at V and 3 bases at J, leaving 9 bases unmatched. Germline values: CDR1 MNHEY, CDR2 SMNVEV (reference sequence).

The genes are TRBV5-8 and TRBJ2-1; D not certain. The CDR3 covers 13 residues. The germline CDR1 and CDR2 sequences are SGHTS and YDEGEE. Trimming stripped 4 bases from V and 5 bases from J, with 10 bases between. DNA of the CDR3: TGTGCCAGCAGCCTGGCTCGGGACAATGAGCAGTTCTTC. Amino acid sequence: CASSLARDNEQFF.